This T cell receptor (beta chain) was recovered during a study of CD8+CD57+ T cells in acquired aplastic anemia. Study at large: Roughly 3 ug was the average amount of DNA from sorted CD4+ and CD8+ cells.

TCR beta VDJ combinations and CDR3 sequences were profiled from genomic DNA. TCRdb independently ran MiXCR on the reads; one entry per CDR3 protein. The repertoire holds under 250,000 distinct CDR3 sequences, with around half as singletons. It was patients with CD8+CD57+ cell expansion by flow cytometry who were chosen for sequencing. The V gene's germline CDR1 is LNHDA and CDR2 SQIVND (reference sequence). Deletions cut 3 bases from V and 6 bases from J, with 4 bases between. This CDR3 is built from 11 residues. A few counts support this clonotype. Its specificity is not known. General study findings and limits: The study identified under 30 CD8+ CDR3 sequences shared by patients and controls.

This clonotype was obtained from a human donor with aplastic anemia. The chain has TRBV19 and TRBJ2-3; D remains ambiguous. Sequenced material: sorted CD4+, CD8+, or CD8+CD57+ T cells (not recorded which) from PBMCs. CDR3 sequence reads: CASSIGDTQYF. DNA for the CDR3: TGTGCCAGTAGTATTGGGGATACGCAGTATTTT.